The clone carrying this T cell receptor beta chain has a handful of counts. The data were obtained in a study of blood T cell repertoires in COVID-19. Only in-frame clones appear in the TCRdb table, and some are missing; sequencing was by immunoSEQ multiplex PCR. The table includes roughly 250,000 clones, around 85% detected once. V was pared by 7 bases and J by 5 bases, with 14 bases between. CDR1 and CDR2 (germline): SQVTM, ANQGSEA. This CDR3 spans 13 amino acids. The clonotype was recovered from a woman between 35 and 50 years old with active or convalescent COVID-19. This chain joins TRBV29-1 and TRBJ2-2, with D possibly matching TRBD2 (5 bases). The sequenced material came from peripheral blood. This chain's CDR3 is CSARESGTGELFF. As DNA, the CDR3 is TGCAGCGCCCGAGAAAGCGGAACCGGGGAGCTGTTTTTT.